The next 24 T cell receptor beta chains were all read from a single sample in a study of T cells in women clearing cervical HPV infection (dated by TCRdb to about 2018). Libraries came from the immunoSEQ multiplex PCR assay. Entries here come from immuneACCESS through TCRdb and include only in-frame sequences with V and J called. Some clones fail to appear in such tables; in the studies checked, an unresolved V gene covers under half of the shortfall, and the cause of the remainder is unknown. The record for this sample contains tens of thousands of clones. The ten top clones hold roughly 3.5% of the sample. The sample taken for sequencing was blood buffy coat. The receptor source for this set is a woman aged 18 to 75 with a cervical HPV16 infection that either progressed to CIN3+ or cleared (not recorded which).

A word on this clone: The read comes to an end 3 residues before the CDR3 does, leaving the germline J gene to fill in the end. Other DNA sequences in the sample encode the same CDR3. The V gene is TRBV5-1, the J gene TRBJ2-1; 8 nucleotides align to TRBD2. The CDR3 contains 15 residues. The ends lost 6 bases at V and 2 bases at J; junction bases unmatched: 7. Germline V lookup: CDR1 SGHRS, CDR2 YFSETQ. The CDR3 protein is CASIKTSGAYNEQFF. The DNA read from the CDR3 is TGCGCCAGCATCAAAACTAGCGGCGCCTACAATGAG. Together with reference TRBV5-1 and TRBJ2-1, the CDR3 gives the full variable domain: KAGVTQTPRYLIKTRGQQVTLSCSPISGHRSVSWYQQTPGQGLQFLFEYFSETQRNKGNFPGRFSGRQFSNSRSEMNVSTLELGDSALYLCASIKTSGAYNEQFFGPGTRLTVL.

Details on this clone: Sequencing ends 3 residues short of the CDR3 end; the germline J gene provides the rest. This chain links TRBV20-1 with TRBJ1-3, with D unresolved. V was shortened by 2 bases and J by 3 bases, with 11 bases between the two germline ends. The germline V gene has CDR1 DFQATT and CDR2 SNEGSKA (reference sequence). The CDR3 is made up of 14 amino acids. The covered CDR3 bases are TGCAGTGCTAGAAGCTCCCTATTTGGAAACACC. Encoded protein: CSARSSLFGNT. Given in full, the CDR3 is CSARSSLFGNTIYF.

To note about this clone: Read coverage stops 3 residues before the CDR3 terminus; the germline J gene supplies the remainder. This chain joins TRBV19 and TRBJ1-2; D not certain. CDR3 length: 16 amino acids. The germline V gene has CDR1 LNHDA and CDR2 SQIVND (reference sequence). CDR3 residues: CASSRARTSVADTYTF. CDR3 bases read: TGTGCCAGTAGTAGGGCAAGGACTAGCGTCGCAGATACC.

The covered CDR3 bases are TGTGCCAGCAGCTTATCCAGGGGATCTGGAAACACC. Its translation: CASSLSRGSGNT. The entire CDR3 protein reads CASSLSRGSGNTIYF. The chain couples TRBV7-2 to TRBJ1-3, with D possibly TRBD1 on 6 matching bases. The CDR3 end falls 3 residues outside the read, so it is completed with the germline J gene. V shed 2 bases and J shed 1 base, with 9 bases lying between them. This CDR3 comprises 15 residues. Germline V gene sequence: CDR1 SGHTA, CDR2 FQGNSA.

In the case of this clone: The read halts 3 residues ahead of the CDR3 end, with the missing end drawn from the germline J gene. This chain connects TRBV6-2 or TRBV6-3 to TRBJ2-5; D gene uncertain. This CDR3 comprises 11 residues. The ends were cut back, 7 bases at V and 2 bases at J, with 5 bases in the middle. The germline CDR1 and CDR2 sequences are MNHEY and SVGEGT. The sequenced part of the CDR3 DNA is TGTGCCAGCACCTCTCAAGAGACC. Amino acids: CASTSQET. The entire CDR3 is CASTSQETQYF.

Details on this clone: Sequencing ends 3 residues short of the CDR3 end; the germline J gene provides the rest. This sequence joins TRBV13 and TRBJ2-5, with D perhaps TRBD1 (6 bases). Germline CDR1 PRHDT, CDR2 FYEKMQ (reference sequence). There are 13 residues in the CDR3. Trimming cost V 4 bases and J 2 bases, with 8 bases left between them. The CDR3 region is CASSSDSQETQYF. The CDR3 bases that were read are TGTGCCAGCAGCTCGGACAGTCAAGAGACC.

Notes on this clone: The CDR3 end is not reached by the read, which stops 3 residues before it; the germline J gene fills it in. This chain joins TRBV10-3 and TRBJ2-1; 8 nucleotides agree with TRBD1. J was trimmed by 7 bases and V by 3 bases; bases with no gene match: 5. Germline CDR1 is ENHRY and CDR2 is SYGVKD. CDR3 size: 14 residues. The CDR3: CAISDRQGFNEQFF. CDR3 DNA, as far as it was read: TGTGCCATCAGTGATAGACAGGGGTTTAATGAG.

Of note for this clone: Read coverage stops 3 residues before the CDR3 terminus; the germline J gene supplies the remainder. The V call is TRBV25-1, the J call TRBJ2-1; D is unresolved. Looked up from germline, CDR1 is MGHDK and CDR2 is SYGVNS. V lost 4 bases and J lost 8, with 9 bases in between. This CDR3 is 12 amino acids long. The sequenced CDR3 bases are TGTGCCAGCAGTGCGCTGGGCGATGAG. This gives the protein CASSALGDE. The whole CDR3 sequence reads CASSALGDEQFF.

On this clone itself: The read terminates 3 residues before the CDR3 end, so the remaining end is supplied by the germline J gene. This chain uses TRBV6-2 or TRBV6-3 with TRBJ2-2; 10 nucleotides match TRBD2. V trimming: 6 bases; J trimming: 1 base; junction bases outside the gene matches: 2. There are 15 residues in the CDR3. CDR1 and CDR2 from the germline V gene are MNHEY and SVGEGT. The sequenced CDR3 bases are TGTGCCAGCAGGCTAGCGGGGGTGAACACCGGGGAG. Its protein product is CASRLAGVNTGE. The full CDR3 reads CASRLAGVNTGELFF.

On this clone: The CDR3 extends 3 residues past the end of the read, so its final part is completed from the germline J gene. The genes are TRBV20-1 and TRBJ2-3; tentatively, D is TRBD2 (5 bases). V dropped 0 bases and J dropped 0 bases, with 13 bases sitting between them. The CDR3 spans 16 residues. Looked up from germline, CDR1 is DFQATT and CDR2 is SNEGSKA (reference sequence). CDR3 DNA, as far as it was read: TGCAGTGCTAGAGATCGAGGCAGGACTAGCACAGATACG. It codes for CSARDRGRTSTDT. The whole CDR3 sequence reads CSARDRGRTSTDTQYF.

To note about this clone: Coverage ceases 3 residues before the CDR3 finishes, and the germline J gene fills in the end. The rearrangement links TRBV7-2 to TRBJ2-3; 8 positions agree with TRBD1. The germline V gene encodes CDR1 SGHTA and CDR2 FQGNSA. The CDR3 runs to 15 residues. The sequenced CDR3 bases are TGTGCCAGCAGCTTATTTCGGGACAGGCAAGAGACG. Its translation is CASSLFRDRQET. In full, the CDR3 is CASSLFRDRQETQYF.

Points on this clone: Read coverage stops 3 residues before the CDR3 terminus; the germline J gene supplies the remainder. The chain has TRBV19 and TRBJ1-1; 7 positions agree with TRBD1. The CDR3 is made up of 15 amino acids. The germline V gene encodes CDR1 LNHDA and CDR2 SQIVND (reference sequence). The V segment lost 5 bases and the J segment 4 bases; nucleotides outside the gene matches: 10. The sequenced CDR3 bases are TGTGCCAGTAGTCTTAGACCAGGGGGAGGCACTGAA. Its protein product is CASSLRPGGGTE. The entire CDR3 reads CASSLRPGGGTEAFF.

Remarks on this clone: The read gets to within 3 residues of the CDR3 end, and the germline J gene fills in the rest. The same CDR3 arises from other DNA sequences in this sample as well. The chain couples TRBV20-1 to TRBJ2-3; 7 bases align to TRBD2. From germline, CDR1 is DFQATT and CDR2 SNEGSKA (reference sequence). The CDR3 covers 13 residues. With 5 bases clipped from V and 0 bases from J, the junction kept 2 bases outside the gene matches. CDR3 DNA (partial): TGCAGTGCTTCGGGGGGTAGCACAGATACG. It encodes CSASGGSTDT. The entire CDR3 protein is CSASGGSTDTQYF.

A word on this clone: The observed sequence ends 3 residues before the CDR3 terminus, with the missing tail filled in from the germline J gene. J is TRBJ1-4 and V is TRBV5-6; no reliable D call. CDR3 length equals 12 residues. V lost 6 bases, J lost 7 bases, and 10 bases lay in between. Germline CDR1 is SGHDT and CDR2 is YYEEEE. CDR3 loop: CASTGLGEKLFF. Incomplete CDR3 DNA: TGTGCCAGCACCGGGTTGGGTGAAAAA.

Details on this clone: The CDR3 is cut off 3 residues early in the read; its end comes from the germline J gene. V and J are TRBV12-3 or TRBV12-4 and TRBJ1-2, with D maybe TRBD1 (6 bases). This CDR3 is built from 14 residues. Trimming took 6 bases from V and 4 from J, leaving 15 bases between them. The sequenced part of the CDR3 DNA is TGTGCCAGCAGCCCCAGGGGAGCAGGCTATGGC. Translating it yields CASSPRGAGYG. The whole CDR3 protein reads CASSPRGAGYGYTF.

CDR3 DNA, as far as it was read: TGTGCCAGCAGCTTGGGGGACAGGTTGGCCCCCTACGAG. It translates to CASSLGDRLAPYE. The whole CDR3 sequence reads CASSLGDRLAPYEQYF. The chain recombines TRBV5-4 with TRBJ2-7, with TRBD1 identical over 8 bases. The sequenced fragment ends 3 residues before the CDR3 boundary, so the rest is inferred from the germline J gene. The trim removed 0 bases at V and 2 bases at J, leaving 7 bases unmatched. The V gene's germline CDR1 is SGHNT and CDR2 YYREEE (reference sequence). The CDR3 has 16 amino acids.

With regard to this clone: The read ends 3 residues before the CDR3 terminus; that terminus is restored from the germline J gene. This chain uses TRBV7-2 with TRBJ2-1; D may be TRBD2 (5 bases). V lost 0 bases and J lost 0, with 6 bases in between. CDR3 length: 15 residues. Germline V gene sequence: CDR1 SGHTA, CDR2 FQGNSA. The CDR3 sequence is CASSLAEGSYNEQFF. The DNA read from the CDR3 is TGTGCCAGCAGCTTAGCAGAGGGCTCCTACAATGAG.

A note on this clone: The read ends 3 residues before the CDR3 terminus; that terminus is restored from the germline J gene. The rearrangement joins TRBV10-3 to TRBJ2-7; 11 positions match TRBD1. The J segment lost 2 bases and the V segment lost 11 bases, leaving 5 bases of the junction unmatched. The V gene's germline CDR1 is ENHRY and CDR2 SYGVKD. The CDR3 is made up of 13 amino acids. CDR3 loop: CAATGQGAYEQYF. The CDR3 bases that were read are TGTGCCGCCACGGGACAGGGGGCCTACGAG.

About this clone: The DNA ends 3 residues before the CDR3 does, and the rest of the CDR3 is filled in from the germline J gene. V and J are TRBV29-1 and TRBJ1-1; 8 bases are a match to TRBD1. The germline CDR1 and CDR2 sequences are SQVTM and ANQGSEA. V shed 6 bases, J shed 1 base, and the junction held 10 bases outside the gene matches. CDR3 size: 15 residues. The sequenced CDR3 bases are TGCAGCGTGGCAGGGGGCCTCAATTCGAACACTGAA. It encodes CSVAGGLNSNTE. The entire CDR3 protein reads CSVAGGLNSNTEAFF.

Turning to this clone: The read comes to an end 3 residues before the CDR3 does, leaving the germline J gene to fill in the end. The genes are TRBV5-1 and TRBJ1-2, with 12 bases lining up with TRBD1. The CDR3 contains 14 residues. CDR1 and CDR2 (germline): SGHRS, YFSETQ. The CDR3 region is CASSFGTGGYDYTF. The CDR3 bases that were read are TGCGCCAGCAGCTTCGGGACAGGGGGCTACGAC.

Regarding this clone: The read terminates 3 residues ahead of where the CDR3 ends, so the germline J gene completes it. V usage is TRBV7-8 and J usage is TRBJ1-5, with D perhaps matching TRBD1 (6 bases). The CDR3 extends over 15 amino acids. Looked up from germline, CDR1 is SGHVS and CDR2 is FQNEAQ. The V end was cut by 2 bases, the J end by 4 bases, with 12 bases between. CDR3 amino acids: CASSLKRQGNQPQHF. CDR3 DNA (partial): TGTGCCAGCAGCTTAAAACGGCAGGGGAATCAGCCC.

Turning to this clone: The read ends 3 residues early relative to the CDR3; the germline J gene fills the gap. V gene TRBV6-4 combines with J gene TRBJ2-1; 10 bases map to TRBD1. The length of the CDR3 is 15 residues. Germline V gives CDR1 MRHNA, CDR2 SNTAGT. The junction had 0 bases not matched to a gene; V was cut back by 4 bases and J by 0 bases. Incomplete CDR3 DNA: TGTGCCAGCAGTGGGACAGGGGGCTCCTACAATGAG. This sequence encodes CASSGTGGSYNE. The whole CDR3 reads CASSGTGGSYNEQFF.

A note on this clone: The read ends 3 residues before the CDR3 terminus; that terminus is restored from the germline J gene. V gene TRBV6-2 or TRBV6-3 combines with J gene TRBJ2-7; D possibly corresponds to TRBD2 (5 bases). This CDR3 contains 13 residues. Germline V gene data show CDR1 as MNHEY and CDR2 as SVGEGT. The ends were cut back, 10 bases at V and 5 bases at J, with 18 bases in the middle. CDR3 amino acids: CATPSNSVDEQYF. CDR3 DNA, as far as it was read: TGTGCCACCCCATCTAATAGCGTCGACGAG.

CDR3 residues: CASSYLRDRGRKGAFF. CDR3 DNA, as far as it was read: TGTGCCAGTAGTTACCTCCGGGACAGGGGCCGCAAGGGA. The genes are TRBV19 and TRBJ1-1; 10 bases map to TRBD1. From the germline J gene comes the end of the CDR3, since the read stops 3 residues before it. Germline CDR1 reads LNHDA; CDR2 reads SQIVND (reference sequence). The CDR3 length is 16 residues.